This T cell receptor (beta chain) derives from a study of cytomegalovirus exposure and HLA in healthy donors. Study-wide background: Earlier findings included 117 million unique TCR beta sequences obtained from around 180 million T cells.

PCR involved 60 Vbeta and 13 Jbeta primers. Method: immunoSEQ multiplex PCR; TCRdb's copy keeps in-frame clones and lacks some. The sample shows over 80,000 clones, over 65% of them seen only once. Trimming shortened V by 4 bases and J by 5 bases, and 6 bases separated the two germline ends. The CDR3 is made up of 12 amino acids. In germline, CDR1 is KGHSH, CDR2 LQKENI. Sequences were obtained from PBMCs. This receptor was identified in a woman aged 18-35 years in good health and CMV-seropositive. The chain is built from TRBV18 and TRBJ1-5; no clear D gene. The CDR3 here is CASSHGDQPQHF. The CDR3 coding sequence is TGTGCCAGCTCACACGGAGATCAGCCCCAGCATTTT.